The 23 T cell receptor beta chains presented below share a single source sample, sequenced in a study of T cell changes during pregnancy in multiple sclerosis. Repertoires were generated with immunoSEQ multiplex PCR, while TCRdb's copy carries only in-frame clones and drops some. The repertoire consists of around 120,000 clones, with roughly 92% occurring once and the leading ten covering about 3%. The source material was peripheral blood, sampled after pregnancy. These TCRs come from a female donor with multiple sclerosis, enrolled in a pregnancy study.

This sequence joins TRBV18 and TRBJ1-1, with 7 bases that match TRBD1. V lost 3 bases, J lost 5 bases, and 6 bases stayed unmatched. The CDR3 is made up of 14 amino acids. Per germline, CDR1 KGHSH and CDR2 LQKENI. The CDR3, as DNA: TGTGCCAGCTCACCTCAGGGGGAGGTGACTGAAGCTTTCTTT. Translating it yields CASSPQGEVTEAFF.

This chain connects TRBV13 to TRBJ2-7; 9 bases align to TRBD1. Per the germline V gene, CDR1 is PRHDT and CDR2 is FYEKMQ (reference sequence). V lost 5 bases, J lost 5 bases, and 13 bases stayed unmatched. This CDR3 spans 16 amino acids. The CDR3 sequence is CASSQNPGTGRHEQYF. DNA for the CDR3: TGTGCCAGCAGCCAGAACCCCGGGACAGGGAGGCACGAGCAGTACTTC. Based on the CDR3 plus reference TRBV13 and TRBJ2-7, the full variable domain is AAGVIQSPRHLIKEKRETATLKCYPIPRHDTVYWYQQGPGQDPQFLISFYEKMQSDKGSIPDRFSAQQFSDYHSELNMSSLELGDSALYFCASSQNPGTGRHEQYFGPGTRLTVT.

The V and J genes are TRBV10-2 and TRBJ2-4; no clear D gene. Germline CDR1 is WSHSY and CDR2 is SAAADI. The V and J ends lost 9 bases and 1 base respectively, with 4 bases between them. The CDR3 extends over 11 amino acids. The CDR3 protein is CASSAKNIQYF. CDR3 DNA: TGCGCCAGTTCGGCCAAAAACATTCAGTACTTC.

This clone appeared once. The chain recombines TRBV5-1 with TRBJ1-1; 7 nucleotides line up with TRBD1. The V and J ends lost 4 bases and 4 bases, in that order; junction bases with no gene match: 10. CDR1 is SGHRS, CDR2 YFSETQ, per germline. The CDR3 is made up of 15 amino acids. Here the CDR3 reads CASSTRQGRGTEAFF. The DNA of the CDR3 is TGCGCCAGCAGCACCCGACAGGGCCGAGGCACTGAAGCTTTCTTT.

This clone has a single count. The V call is TRBV5-6, the J call TRBJ1-4; TRBD1 agrees at 8 bases. Germline V gene lookup returns CDR1 SGHDT and CDR2 YYEEEE. The ends lost 0 bases at V and 12 bases at J; junction bases unmatched: 7. The CDR3 is made up of 14 amino acids. The CDR3 region has the DNA TGTGCCAGCAGCTTGGGCAGGGGGCGACATGAACTGTTTTTT. This sequence encodes CASSLGRGRHELFF. Based on the CDR3 plus reference TRBV5-6 and TRBJ1-4, the full variable domain is DAGVTQSPTHLIKTRGQQVTLRCSPKSGHDTVSWYQQALGQGPQFIFQYYEEEERQRGNFPDRFSGHQFPNYSSELNVNALLLGDSALYLCASSLGRGRHELFFGSGTQLSVL.

The chain recombines TRBV19 with TRBJ1-2; a weak D match, TRBD1 (5 bases). The ends were cut back, 4 bases at V and 6 bases at J, with 15 bases in the middle. The CDR3 runs 14 residues. Germline V gene lookup returns CDR1 LNHDA and CDR2 SQIVND (reference sequence). The DNA of the CDR3 is TGTGCCAGTAGTACCCCAGGGAGGTTGCATGGCTACACCTTC. It encodes CASSTPGRLHGYTF.

V and J are TRBV6-1 and TRBJ2-3, with a weak D call TRBD2 (6 bases). The V gene lost 2 bases and the J gene lost 2 bases, with 14 bases spanning the gap. The germline V gene encodes CDR1 MNHNS and CDR2 SASEGT. The CDR3 is 16 amino acids. CDR3 coding DNA: TGTGCCAGCAGTGAATATGGGACTGTCTACACAGATACGCAGTATTTT. This encodes CASSEYGTVYTDTQYF.

The chain links TRBV11-2 to TRBJ2-1, with 11 bases lining up with TRBD2. The CDR3 is 16 residues long. Per the germline V gene, CDR1 is SGHAT and CDR2 is FQNNGV. V trimming: 5 bases; J trimming: 9 bases; junction bases outside the gene matches: 12. The CDR3 DNA reads as TGTGCCAGCAGCCGATCCCGTAGCGGGGGGGCGTTTGAGCAGTTCTTC. It encodes CASSRSRSGGAFEQFF.

This clone was counted a few times. J is TRBJ1-4 and V is TRBV5-1, with TRBD1 matching 9 bases. Germline assignment: CDR1 SGHRS and CDR2 YFSETQ. This CDR3 is built from 14 residues. The V and J ends lost 4 bases and 6 bases, in that order; junction bases with no gene match: 4. CDR3 coding DNA: TGCGCCAGCAGCGAGGGACAGGGTCATGAAAAACTGTTTTTT. It encodes CASSEGQGHEKLFF.

This clone came up a few times. The chain couples TRBV30 to TRBJ1-1; D uncertain. The CDR3 length is 13 residues. Per the germline V gene, CDR1 is GTSNPN and CDR2 is SVGIG (reference sequence). With 0 bases removed from V and 3 bases from J, the gap between germline ends came to 8 bases. In nucleotides, the CDR3 is TGTGCCTGGAGTGTAGGAGAGGACACTGAAGCTTTCTTT. This codes for CAWSVGEDTEAFF.

The chain couples TRBV18 to TRBJ1-1, with 8 positions matching TRBD1. Trimming removed 5 bases from V and 5 bases from J; junction bases left unmatched: 4. The CDR3 spans 13 residues. Germline loops: CDR1 KGHSH, CDR2 LQKENI. The CDR3 DNA sequence: TGTGCCAGCTCATCACAGGGGGAGACTGAAGCTTTCTTT. This translates into CASSSQGETEAFF.

The chain has TRBV5-1 and TRBJ1-6; no clear D. V shed 2 bases and J shed 5 bases, with 8 bases lying between them. Germline assignment: CDR1 SGHRS and CDR2 YFSETQ. The length of the CDR3 is 14 residues. Here the CDR3 DNA reads TGCGCCAGCAGCTTTTCCGGTGATAATTCACCCCTCCACTTT. This encodes CASSFSGDNSPLHF.

This rearrangement joins TRBV10-3 to TRBJ1-1; the D is unclear. Looked up from germline, CDR1 is ENHRY and CDR2 is SYGVKD. V lost 4 bases, J lost 0 bases, and 6 bases lay in between. The CDR3 runs 13 residues. The CDR3 spells CAISGPVNTEAFF. The CDR3 nucleotides read TGTGCCATCAGTGGGCCAGTGAACACTGAAGCTTTCTTT.

This clone showed up just once. V gene TRBV27 combines with J gene TRBJ2-1; D is uncertain. CDR3 length equals 13 residues. Germline CDR1 MNHEY, CDR2 SMNVEV (reference sequence). Trimming shortened V by 2 bases and J by 4 bases, and 6 bases separated the two germline ends. The CDR3 bases are TGTGCCAGCAGTTTAGGCTCTTACAATGAGCAGTTCTTC. This codes for CASSLGSYNEQFF.

The rearrangement joins TRBV2 to TRBJ1-3; the match to TRBD1 covers 8 bases. V trimming: 7 bases; J trimming: 2 bases; junction bases outside the gene matches: 4. Germline assignment: CDR1 SNHLY and CDR2 FYNNEI. The CDR3 consists of 14 residues. Written as DNA, the CDR3 is TGTGCCAGCAACTCGGACAGGGCTGGAAACACCATATATTTT. Its translation: CASNSDRAGNTIYF.

This sequence joins TRBV4-2 and TRBJ1-3; no definite D call. The CDR3 runs to 16 residues. Germline CDR1 and CDR2: LGHNA and YNFKEQ. V was trimmed by 1 base and J by 2 bases, leaving 12 bases between them. The CDR3 region is CASSQVGEGTGNTIYF. CDR3 DNA: TGTGCCAGCAGCCAAGTTGGTGAGGGCACTGGAAACACCATATATTTT.

This clone has only a few counts. The chain carries TRBV7-6 and TRBJ2-5, with D maybe TRBD2 (7 bases). This CDR3 comprises 16 residues. Deletions cut 0 bases from V and 5 bases from J, with 16 bases between. CDR1 and CDR2 from the germline V gene are SGHVS and FNYEAQ. This chain's CDR3 is CASSLAGGGNLETQYF. The DNA for the CDR3 is TGTGCCAGCAGCTTAGCGGGCGGGGGCAACCTCGAGACCCAGTACTTC. The complete variable domain, with remaining parts taken from reference TRBV7-6 and TRBJ2-5, reads GAGVSQSPRYKVTKRGQDVALRCDPISGHVSLYWYRQALGQGPEFLTYFNYEAQQDKSGLPNDRFSAERPEGSISTLTIQRTEQRDSAMYRCASSLAGGGNLETQYFGPGTRLLVL.

The V call is TRBV6-6, the J call TRBJ1-5; 8 positions agree with TRBD1. CDR3 length equals 15 residues. Trimming cost V 3 bases and J 1 base; bases outside gene matches: 2. The germline gives CDR1 MNHNY, CDR2 SVGAGI (reference sequence). The CDR3 spells CASSYRDRSNQPQHF. The CDR3 DNA reads TGTGCCAGCAGTTATCGGGACAGGAGCAATCAGCCCCAGCATTTT.

The chain joins TRBV7-9 to TRBJ1-4, with D possibly matching TRBD1 (6 bases). The CDR3 runs to 15 residues. Trimming shortened V by 5 bases and J by 8 bases, and 18 bases separated the two germline ends. Looked up from germline, CDR1 is SEHNR and CDR2 is FQNEAQ (reference sequence). The CDR3 region has the DNA TGTGCCAGCAGCCCCTGGACAGCAGGGTGGGAAAAACTGTTTTTT. Its translation: CASSPWTAGWEKLFF.

This clone was detected a few times. The rearrangement joins TRBV15 to TRBJ1-4, with D uncertain. V was cut by 5 bases and J by 7 bases, with 14 bases left in between. CDR1 is LNHNV, CDR2 YYDKDF, per germline (reference sequence). The CDR3 length is 14 residues. The CDR3 loop is CATSDIRAGEKLFF. CDR3 DNA: TGTGCCACCAGCGATATCCGGGCGGGTGAAAAACTGTTTTTT.

This chain joins TRBV2 and TRBJ2-5, with D unclear. CDR3 length equals 15 residues. The V gene's germline CDR1 is SNHLY and CDR2 FYNNEI. V was trimmed by 4 bases and J by 4 bases, leaving 16 bases between them. The CDR3 nucleotides are TGTGCCAGCAGTGGAACCCAGGCTGGTGGAGAGACCCAGTACTTC. Translation: CASSGTQAGGETQYF.

The chain combines TRBV5-4 with TRBJ1-4, with unresolved D. Per germline, CDR1 SGHNT and CDR2 YYREEE (reference sequence). This CDR3 has 14 amino acids. Trimming removed 4 bases from V and 5 bases from J, with 12 bases in between. CDR3 residues: CASSPDGINEKLFF. The CDR3 DNA reads TGTGCCAGCAGCCCGGACGGGATAAATGAAAAACTGTTTTTT.

This chain links TRBV21-1 with TRBJ1-5. TRBV21-1 is a documented pseudogene. The CDR3 is 14 amino acids. This chain's CDR3 is CASVRLWSNQPQHF. Written as DNA, the CDR3 is TGTGCCAGCGTACGGTTGTGGAGCAATCAGCCCCAGCATTTT.